This TCR beta chain was captured by sequencing in a study of T-cell memory formation after mild COVID-19. Study outcomes and limitations: CD4/CD8 balance held among clones contracting day 15 to 85, and later expanders leaned CD4+.

The CDR3 has 11 amino acids. Trimming stripped 3 bases from V and 8 bases from J, with 10 bases between. Germline CDR1 SQVTM, CDR2 ANQGSEA. TCR alpha and TCR beta cDNA libraries with sample barcodes and UMIs came from 5'RACE using constant-segment primers. TCRdb itself ran the 5' RACE reads through MiXCR, one entry per CDR3 protein. The sample contains 470,000 or so distinct CDR3 sequences, roughly 18% of which appear only once. With regard to this clonotype: The antigen remains undetermined.

The chain combines TRBV29-1 with TRBJ1-2; no reliable D call. The source is a man younger than 30 who had mild COVID-19 (a few samples of this study predate the infection). Cell type and time point are not known. The sequencing sample was made of PBMCs or a T cell subset sorted from them (not recorded which). CDR3 bases: TGCAGCGTTGACCGGGCCAGCGGCTACACCTTC. This gives the protein CSVDRASGYTF.